A selection of T cell receptor beta chains follows, all from one sample in a study of tumor-infiltrating lymphocytes in primary liver carcinoma. TCRdb re-analysed the multiplex PCR reads in MiXCR, keeping a single row per CDR3 protein. Of around 100,000 distinct CDR3 sequences in the sample, around two thirds were seen once. The specimen sequenced was liver tumor tissue from sampling region 2. The receptors derive from an older woman with primary liver carcinoma and hepatitis B virus infection. The CDR3 runs from the conserved cysteine through the conserved F or W. D genes are given only for firm matches. The size of a clone is reported for some rows only, either as once, few or many, or as a class for expanded clones.

-	TRBJ2-5	TRBV12-5	TRBD1	TGTGCTAGTGGTTCGGAGACAGGGAAGGTGGGAGAAGAGACCCAGTACTTC	CASGSETGKVGEETQYF
-	TRBJ2-1	TRBV10-1	TRBD2	TGCGGCAGCAGTGAGTCGACTAGCGGGTACAATGAGCAGTTCTTT	CGSSESTSGYNEQFF
-	TRBJ2-5	TRBV6-6	-	TGTACCAGCAGTTACTCGAGTTACAGGACTCCCCAAGAGACCCAGTACTTC	CTSSYSSYRTPQETQYF
many	TRBJ2-2	TRBV7-9	TRBD1	TGTGCCAGCAGGCCTGGACAGGGTGGGACCGGGGAGCTGTTTTTT	CASRPGQGGTGELFF
-	TRBJ2-3	TRBV29-1	-	TGCAGCGTTGGGGGCGATAGAACAGATACGCAGTATTTC	CSVGGDRTDTQYF
-	TRBJ2-1	TRBV20-1	TRBD2	TGCAGTGCTAGAGATCTCAGGCGGGAGGGCCCCTACAATGAGCAGTTCTTC	CSARDLRREGPYNEQFF
-	TRBJ1-4	TRBV6-5	-	TGCGCCAGCGCCCCAGCAACACTTAGGAATAAAAAACTGTTTTTT	CASAPATLRNKKLFF
-	TRBJ2-2	TRBV11-3	TRBD1	TGTGCCAGCAGCTTAGCAGGGGGTACCGGGGAGTTGCTTTTT	CASSLAGGTGELLF
many	TRBJ2-7	TRBV4-1	TRBD1	TGCGCCAGCAGCCCCTCTGGGACAGCTTCCTACGAGCAGTACTTC	CASSPSGTASYEQYF
-	TRBJ2-6	TRBV11-2	-	TGTGCCAGCGGCCATCAGGGCGCCGGGGCCAACGTCCTGACTTTC	CASGHQGAGANVLTF
-	TRBJ2-3	TRBV20-1	-	TGCAGTGCTCCCCTCGGCGGGGTCCCAGATACGCAGTATTTT	CSAPLGGVPDTQYF
-	TRBJ1-2	TRBV29-1	-	TGCAGCGTTGCCCGGGGGACGGGCAATCGAGGCTACACCTTC	CSVARGTGNRGYTF
-	TRBJ2-1	TRBV6-2/TRBV6-3	-	TGTGGCAGCAGTTACTCGTCAGCGAGCCGGTTCTTC	CGSSYSSASRFF
-	TRBJ2-1	TRBV6-4	TRBD2	TGTGCCAGCTGTAACGGGACTAGCGGGAGCAATGAGCAATTCTTC	CASCNGTSGSNEQFF
once	TRBJ1-2	TRBV29-1	-	TGCAGCGCCGCTATCGGGACTGGCTACGGCTACACCTTC	CSAAIGTGYGYTF
many	TRBJ2-5	TRBV6-1	-	TGTGCCAGCAGGGTGGGGGGAGTTCGAGAGACCCAGTACTTC	CASRVGGVRETQYF
many	TRBJ2-2	TRBV12-3/TRBV12-4	TRBD1	TGTGCCAGTCAGACAGGGGCAGGCGGGGAGCTGTTTTTT	CASQTGAGGELFF
-	TRBJ2-2	TRBV6-6	-	TGTGCCAGCAGTTACTCCGGGGGCGTTGCCGTGGAGCTGTTTTTT	CASSYSGGVAVELFF
-	TRBJ2-7	TRBV11-2	-	TGTACCTGCAGCTTATTAGCGGGACAGGGCGAGCAGTACTTC	CTCSLLAGQGEQYF
many	TRBJ2-5	TRBV5-6	TRBD2	TGTGCCAGCAGCGACACTAGCGGGAGCCCCGAGACCCAGTACTTC	CASSDTSGSPETQYF
-	TRBJ1-5	TRBV6-2/TRBV6-3	-	TGTGCCAGCAGTTACATACGAGGGGGGCGCAGCAATCAGCCCCAGCATTTT	CASSYIRGGRSNQPQHF
once	TRBJ2-4	TRBV6-1	TRBD2	TGTGCCAGCAGTGAAGAGGCAAGCGGAAGGACTAGCGCCATAAACATTCTGTACTTC	CASSEEASGRTSAINILYF
-	TRBJ2-1	TRBV7-7	TRBD2	TGTGCTAGCAGCGAAACCGGACTAGCGGGAGGTGGTGAGCAGTTCTTC	CASSETGLAGGGEQFF
-	TRBJ2-3	TRBV2	-	TGTGCCAGCAGTCGCCGGGACATCGTTACGCAGTATTTT	CASSRRDIVTQYF
-	TRBJ2-7	TRBV4-1	TRBD2	TGCGCCAGCGGTCCAAGTCTTCCTAGCGGTGCTTACGAGCAGTACTTC	CASGPSLPSGAYEQYF
many	TRBJ2-1	TRBV5-1	-	TGCGCCAGCAGCTTGGCCCTGAGGGCTGGGGATGAGCAGTTCTTC	CASSLALRAGDEQFF
-	TRBJ2-7	TRBV11-1	TRBD1	TGTGCCAGCAGCCTCAAGCCCACAGGGGCCCTTTACGAGCAGTACTTC	CASSLKPTGALYEQYF
-	TRBJ2-3	TRBV11-2	TRBD1	TGTTCCAGCAGCCGGAGGACAGGGGTAGACGCAGATATGCAGTATTTT	CSSSRRTGVDADMQYF
-	TRBJ1-5	TRBV30	-	TGTGCCTGGACTGAATCTAGCAATCAGCCCCAGCATTTT	CAWTESSNQPQHF
-	TRBJ2-7	TRBV6-1	-	TGTGTTAGCAGTGAAGCTTGGACGGGAGTAGGCCACGAGCAGTACTTC	CVSSEAWTGVGHEQYF
many	TRBJ1-2	TRBV7-3	-	TGTGCCCGAGGAGAAGGCTACACCTTC	CARGEGYTF
-	TRBJ2-7	TRBV12-3/TRBV12-4	-	TGTGGCAGCAGTTCGGTGGGGGCGAACGAGCAGTACTTC	CGSSSVGANEQYF
-	TRBJ2-1	TRBV11-3	-	TGTGCCAGCTGCTCCCGGGGGGCGCGGATCATGGACAATGAGCAGTTCTTC	CASCSRGARIMDNEQFF
many	TRBJ2-7	TRBV6-1	TRBD1	TGTGCCAGCAGGGCTCCGGGACAGGGTGACTACGAGCAGTACTTC	CASRAPGQGDYEQYF
few	TRBJ1-2	TRBV2	TRBD1	TGTGCCAGCACCAGGACAGGGGGTGTTGGCTACACCTTC	CASTRTGGVGYTF
-	TRBJ2-1	TRBV11-1	-	TGTGCCAGCAGCTTAGAACCCCATTGGCAGTTATTC	CASSLEPHWQLF
-	TRBJ1-2	TRBV4-2	-	TGTGGCAGCAGCTTTCGGGAAAACTATGGCTACACTTTC	CGSSFRENYGYTF
once	TRBJ2-5	TRBV6-6	-	TGTACCAGCAGCCCCCCTGGATCGAACCAAGAGACCCAGCACTTC	CTSSPPGSNQETQHF
-	TRBJ2-2	TRBV5-4	-	TGTGCCAGCAGCTTGCTGGGGGGGAGGGACACCGGGGACCTGTTTTTT	CASSLLGGRDTGDLFF
-	TRBJ2-1	TRBV6-1	-	TGTACCAGCAGGGGGACTGGCTGGAGAGAAGGTGAGCAGTTCTTC	CTSRGTGWREGEQFF
-	TRBJ1-2	TRBV30	TRBD1	TGTGCCTGGAGCGTGACCAGAAGCAGGGGGGTCAGGTATGGCTACACCTTC	CAWSVTRSRGVRYGYTF
-	TRBJ1-2	TRBV18	-	TGTGCCAGCTCGCCCACCCAGGGTTTCGATGGCTACACCTTC	CASSPTQGFDGYTF
-	TRBJ2-7	TRBV28	-	TGTGCCAGCAGGGGGGATTTCTACGAGCAGTACTTC	CASRGDFYEQYF
medium-sized	TRBJ2-1	TRBV11-3	-	TGTGCCAGCAGCTCACAGGTTCCTCTCAACAATGAGCAGTTCTTC	CASSSQVPLNNEQFF
-	TRBJ1-4	TRBV29-1	TRBD1	TGCAGCGGTAAGACAGGGGATAATGAAATACTGTTTTTT	CSGKTGDNEILFF
-	TRBJ1-5	TRBV4-1	-	TGCGCCAGCATCCAAGAGCAGGAAAGTGGCAATCAACCCCAGCATTTT	CASIQEQESGNQPQHF
-	TRBJ2-2	TRBV11-2	-	TGTGCCAGCAGACCTCCGCAAGGACGGACCGGGGAGCCGTTTTTT	CASRPPQGRTGEPFF
once	TRBJ1-4	TRBV7-9	TRBD1	TGTGCCAGCAGCAACAGGGGGCTCGATGAAAAACTGTTTTTT	CASSNRGLDEKLFF
-	TRBJ1-5	TRBV6-1	TRBD1	TGTGCCAGCATCAACTACCGCGTAGGGACAGGGGGCGCAAGGAGCAATCAGCCCCTGCATTTT	CASINYRVGTGGARSNQPLHF
-	TRBJ2-6	TRBV12-3/TRBV12-4	TRBD2	TGTGCCAGCAGGGGACTAGCGCGTGGGGTCAACGTCCTGACTTTC	CASRGLARGVNVLTF
-	TRBJ2-1	TRBV2	TRBD2	TGTGCCAGCTCTAGCGGGAGGGGGTCCTACAATGAGCAGTTCTTC	CASSSGRGSYNEQFF
-	TRBJ1-3	TRBV6-5	TRBD1	TGTGCCACCAGTTACGACAGGGTCGGAAACGCCATATATTTT	CATSYDRVGNAIYF
-	TRBJ2-7	TRBV5-4	-	TGTGCCAGCAGCTTGCGTCGGGGGTCTACGGGGATTCGCGAGCAGTACTTC	CASSLRRGSTGIREQYF
once	TRBJ2-2	TRBV4-1	-	TGCGCCAGCATCCATTCGGTCTCGGACACCGGGGTGCTGTTTTTT	CASIHSVSDTGVLFF
-	TRBJ2-7	TRBV2	TRBD1	TGTGCCGGCAGTGAAAGTTCAGGGGGATCCTACGAGCAGTACTTC	CAGSESSGGSYEQYF
-	TRBJ1-5	TRBV11-3	-	TGTGCCAGCAGCTTAGGGGGAGATCAGTCCCATCATTTT	CASSLGGDQSHHF
-	TRBJ2-3	TRBV6-5	-	TGTGCCAGCAGCTATCGGGGACAAGGCAATCAGCCCCAGTATTTT	CASSYRGQGNQPQYF
-	TRBJ1-2	TRBV10-2	-	TGCGCCAGCAGTCCCACAGGGACGCTCTTGCATGGCTACACCTTC	CASSPTGTLLHGYTF
-	TRBJ2-1	TRBV7-9	-	TGTGCCGGCAGCTTATGCCAGGGGTCAGGCCACAATGAGCAGTTCTTC	CAGSLCQGSGHNEQFF
-	TRBJ2-7	TRBV11-2	-	TGTGCCAGCAGTAGCCCAACGGGAGTACAGCAGTACTTC	CASSSPTGVQQYF